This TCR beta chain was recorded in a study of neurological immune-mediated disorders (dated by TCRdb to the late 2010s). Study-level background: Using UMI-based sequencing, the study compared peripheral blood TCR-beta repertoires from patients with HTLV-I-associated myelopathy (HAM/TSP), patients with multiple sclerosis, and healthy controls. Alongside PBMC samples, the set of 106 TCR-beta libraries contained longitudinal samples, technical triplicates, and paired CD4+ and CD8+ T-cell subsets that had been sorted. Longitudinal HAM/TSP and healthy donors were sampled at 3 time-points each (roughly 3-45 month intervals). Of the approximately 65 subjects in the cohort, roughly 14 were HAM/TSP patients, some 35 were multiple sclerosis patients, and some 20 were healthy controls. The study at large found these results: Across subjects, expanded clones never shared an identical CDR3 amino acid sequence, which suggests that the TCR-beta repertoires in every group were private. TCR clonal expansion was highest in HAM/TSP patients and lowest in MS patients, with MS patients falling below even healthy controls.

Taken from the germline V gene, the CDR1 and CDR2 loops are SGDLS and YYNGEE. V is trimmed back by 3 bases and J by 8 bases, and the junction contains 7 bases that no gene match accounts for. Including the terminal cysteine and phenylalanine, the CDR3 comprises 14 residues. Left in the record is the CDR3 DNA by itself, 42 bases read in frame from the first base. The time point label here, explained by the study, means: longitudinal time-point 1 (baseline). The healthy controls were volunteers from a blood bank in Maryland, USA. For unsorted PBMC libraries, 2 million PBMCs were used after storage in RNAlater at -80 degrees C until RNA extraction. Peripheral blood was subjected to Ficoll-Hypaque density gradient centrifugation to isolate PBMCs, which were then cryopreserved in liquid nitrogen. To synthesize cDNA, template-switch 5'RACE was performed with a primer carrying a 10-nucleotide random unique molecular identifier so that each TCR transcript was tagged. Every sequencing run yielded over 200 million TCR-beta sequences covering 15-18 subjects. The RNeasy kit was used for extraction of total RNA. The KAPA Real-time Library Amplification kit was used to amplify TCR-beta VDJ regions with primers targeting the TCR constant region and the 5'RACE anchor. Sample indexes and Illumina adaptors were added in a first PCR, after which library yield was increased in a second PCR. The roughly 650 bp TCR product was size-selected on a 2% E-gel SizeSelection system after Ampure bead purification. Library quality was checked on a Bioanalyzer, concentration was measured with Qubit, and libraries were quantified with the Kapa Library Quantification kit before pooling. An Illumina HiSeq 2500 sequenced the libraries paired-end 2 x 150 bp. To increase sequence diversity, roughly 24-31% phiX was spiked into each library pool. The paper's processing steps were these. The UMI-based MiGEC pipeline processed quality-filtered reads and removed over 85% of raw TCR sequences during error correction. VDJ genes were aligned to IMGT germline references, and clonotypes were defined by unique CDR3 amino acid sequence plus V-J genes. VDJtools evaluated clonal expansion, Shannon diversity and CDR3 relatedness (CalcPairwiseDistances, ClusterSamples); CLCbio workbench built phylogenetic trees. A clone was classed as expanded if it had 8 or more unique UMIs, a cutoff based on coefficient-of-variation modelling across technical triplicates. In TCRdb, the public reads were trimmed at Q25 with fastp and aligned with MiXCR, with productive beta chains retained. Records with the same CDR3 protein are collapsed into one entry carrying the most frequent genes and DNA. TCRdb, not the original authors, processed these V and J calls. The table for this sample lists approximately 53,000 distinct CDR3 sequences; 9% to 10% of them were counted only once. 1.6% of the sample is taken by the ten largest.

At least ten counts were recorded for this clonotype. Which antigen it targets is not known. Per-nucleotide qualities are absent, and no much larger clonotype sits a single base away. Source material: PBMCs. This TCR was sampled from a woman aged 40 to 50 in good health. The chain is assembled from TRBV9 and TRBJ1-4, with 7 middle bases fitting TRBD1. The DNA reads TGTGCCAGCAGCGCGAGAGAGGGGGCAGAAAAACTGTTTTTT. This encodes CASSAREGAEKLFF. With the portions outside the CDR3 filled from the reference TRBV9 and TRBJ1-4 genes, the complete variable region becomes DSGVTQTPKHLITATGQRVTLRCSPRSGDLSVYWYQQSLDQGLQFLIQYYNGEERAKGNILERFSAQQFPDLHSELNLSSLELGDSALYFCASSAREGAEKLFFGSGTQLSVL.